These T cell receptor beta chains were read from a single sample in a study of cytomegalovirus exposure and HLA in healthy donors. The data were produced by immunoSEQ multiplex PCR, yet TCRdb's version contains in-frame clones alone and is incomplete. Of approximately 140,000 clones in the sample, roughly 80% were seen once. Sample: PBMCs. The receptors were gathered from a woman aged 50 to 65 in good health and CMV-seropositive. Both conserved end residues are part of each CDR3. A D gene is named only where the DNA matches it firmly.

V gene: TRBV5-1; D gene: .; J gene: TRBJ2-5; CDR3 protein: CASTAWESQETQYF
V gene: TRBV7-9; D gene: TRBD1; J gene: TRBJ1-2; CDR3 protein: CASSLIPTGTDNGYTF
V gene: TRBV30; D gene: TRBD2; J gene: TRBJ2-3; CDR3 protein: CAWGGLAGSYTQYF
V gene: TRBV12-5; D gene: .; J gene: TRBJ1-3; CDR3 protein: CASGLVGLPSGNTIYF
V gene: TRBV7-2; D gene: .; J gene: TRBJ1-2; CDR3 protein: CASSSGDGYTF
V gene: TRBV7-2; D gene: TRBD1; J gene: TRBJ2-7; CDR3 protein: CASSQTGDPYEQYF
V gene: TRBV27; D gene: .; J gene: TRBJ1-6; CDR3 protein: CASSLSAHSYNSPLHF
V gene: TRBV7-9; D gene: .; J gene: TRBJ2-1; CDR3 protein: CASSLPYTGPNYNEQFF
V gene: TRBV19; D gene: .; J gene: TRBJ1-5; CDR3 protein: CASSIQLNQPQHF
V gene: TRBV15; D gene: .; J gene: TRBJ1-4; CDR3 protein: CATSRDIGNEKLFF
V gene: TRBV28; D gene: TRBD1; J gene: TRBJ1-2; CDR3 protein: CASSSSTGVYGYTF
V gene: TRBV4-2; D gene: TRBD1; J gene: TRBJ1-2; CDR3 protein: CASSQDRGYGYTF
V gene: TRBV9; D gene: TRBD1; J gene: TRBJ1-6; CDR3 protein: CASSVTSQGVNSPLHF
V gene: TRBV18; D gene: .; J gene: TRBJ1-2; CDR3 protein: CASSPAGAAGYGYTF
V gene: TRBV19; D gene: TRBD2; J gene: TRBJ2-1; CDR3 protein: CASSIGTSNEQFF
V gene: TRBV5-1; D gene: TRBD1; J gene: TRBJ1-2; CDR3 protein: CASGSGQGIDGYTF
V gene: TRBV10-2; D gene: TRBD1; J gene: TRBJ2-1; CDR3 protein: CASRDRVYEQFF
V gene: TRBV7-3; D gene: .; J gene: TRBJ2-2; CDR3 protein: CASSLRGVGGPGELFF
V gene: TRBV7-2; D gene: .; J gene: TRBJ1-1; CDR3 protein: CASSSTGGVNTEAFF